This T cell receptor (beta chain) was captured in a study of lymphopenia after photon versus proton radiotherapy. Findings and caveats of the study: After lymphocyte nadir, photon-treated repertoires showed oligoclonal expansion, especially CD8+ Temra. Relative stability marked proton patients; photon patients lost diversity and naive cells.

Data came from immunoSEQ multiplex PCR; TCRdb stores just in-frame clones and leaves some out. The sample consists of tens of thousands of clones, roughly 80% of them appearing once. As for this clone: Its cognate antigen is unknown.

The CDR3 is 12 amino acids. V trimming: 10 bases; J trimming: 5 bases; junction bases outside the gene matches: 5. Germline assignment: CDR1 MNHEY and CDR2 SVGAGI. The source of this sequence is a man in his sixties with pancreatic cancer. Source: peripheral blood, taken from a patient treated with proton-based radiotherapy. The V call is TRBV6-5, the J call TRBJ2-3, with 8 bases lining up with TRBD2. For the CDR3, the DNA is TGTGCCACGGAAAGCGGGGGAGATACGCAGTATTTT. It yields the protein CATESGGDTQYF.